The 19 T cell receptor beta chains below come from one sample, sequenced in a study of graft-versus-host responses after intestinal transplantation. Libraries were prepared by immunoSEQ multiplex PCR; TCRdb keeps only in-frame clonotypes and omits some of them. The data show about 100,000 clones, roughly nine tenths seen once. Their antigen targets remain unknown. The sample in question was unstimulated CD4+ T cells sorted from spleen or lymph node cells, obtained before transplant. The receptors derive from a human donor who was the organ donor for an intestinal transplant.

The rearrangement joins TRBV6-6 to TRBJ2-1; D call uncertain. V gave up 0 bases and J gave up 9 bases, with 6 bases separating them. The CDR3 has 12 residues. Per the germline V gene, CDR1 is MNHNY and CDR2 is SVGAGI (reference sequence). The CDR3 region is CASSYSTPEQFF. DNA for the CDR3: TGTGCCAGCAGTTACTCGACCCCTGAGCAGTTCTTC.

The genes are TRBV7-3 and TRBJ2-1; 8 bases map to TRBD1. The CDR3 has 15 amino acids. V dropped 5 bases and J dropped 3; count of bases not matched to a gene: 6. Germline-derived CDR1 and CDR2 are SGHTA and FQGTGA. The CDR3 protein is CASSPSGTGYNEQFF. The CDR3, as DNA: TGTGCCAGCAGCCCTTCTGGGACAGGCTACAATGAGCAGTTCTTC.

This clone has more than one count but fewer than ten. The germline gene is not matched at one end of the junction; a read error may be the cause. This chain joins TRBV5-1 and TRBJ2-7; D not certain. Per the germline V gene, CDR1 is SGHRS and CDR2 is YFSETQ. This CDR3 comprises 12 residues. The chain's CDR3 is CASSPEGSHRDF. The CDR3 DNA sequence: TGCGCCAGCAGCCCCGAAGGCAGCCATAGGGACTTC.

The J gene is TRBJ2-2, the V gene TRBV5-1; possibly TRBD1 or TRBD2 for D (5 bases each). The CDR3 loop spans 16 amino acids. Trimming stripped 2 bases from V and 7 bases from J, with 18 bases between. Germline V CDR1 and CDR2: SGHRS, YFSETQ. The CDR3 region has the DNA TGCGCCAGCAGCTTAGGGGTCGCCCGCCGGGGCGGGGAGCTGTTTTTT. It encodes CASSLGVARRGGELFF.

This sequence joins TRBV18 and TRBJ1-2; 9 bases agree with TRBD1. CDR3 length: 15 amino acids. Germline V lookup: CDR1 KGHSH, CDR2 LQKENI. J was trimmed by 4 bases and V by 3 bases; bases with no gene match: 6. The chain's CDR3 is CASSPVQTGGYGYTF. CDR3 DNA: TGTGCCAGCTCACCGGTACAGACAGGGGGCTATGGCTACACCTTC.

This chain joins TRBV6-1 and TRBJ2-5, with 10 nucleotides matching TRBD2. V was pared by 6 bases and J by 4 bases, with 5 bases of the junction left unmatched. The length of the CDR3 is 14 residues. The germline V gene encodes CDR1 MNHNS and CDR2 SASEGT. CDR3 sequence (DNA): TGTGCCAGCAGACCTAGCGGGGGAGGAGAGACCCAGTACTTC. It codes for CASRPSGGGETQYF.

The CDR3 here is CATSRVGSGNYNEQFF. CDR3 nucleotide sequence: TGTGCCACCAGCAGAGTCGGTAGCGGGAACTACAATGAGCAGTTCTTC. The chain joins TRBV15 to TRBJ2-1, with 8 bases aligning to TRBD2. This CDR3 contains 16 residues. The V gene's germline CDR1 is LNHNV and CDR2 YYDKDF (reference sequence). Trimming at V came to 1 base and at J to 3 bases, leaving 5 bases not matched to a gene.

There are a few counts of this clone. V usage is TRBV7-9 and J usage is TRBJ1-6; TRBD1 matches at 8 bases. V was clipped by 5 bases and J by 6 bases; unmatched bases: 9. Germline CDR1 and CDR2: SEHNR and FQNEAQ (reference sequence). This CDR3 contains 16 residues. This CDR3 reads CASSNSPGQVNSPLHF. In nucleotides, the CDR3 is TGTGCCAGCAGCAATTCACCGGGACAGGTTAATTCACCCCTCCACTTT. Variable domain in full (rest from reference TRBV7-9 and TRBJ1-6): DTGVSQNPRHKITKRGQNVTFRCDPISEHNRLYWYRQTLGQGPEFLTYFQNEAQLEKSRLLSDRFSAERPKGSFSTLEIQRTEQGDSAMYLCASSNSPGQVNSPLHFGNGTRLTVT.

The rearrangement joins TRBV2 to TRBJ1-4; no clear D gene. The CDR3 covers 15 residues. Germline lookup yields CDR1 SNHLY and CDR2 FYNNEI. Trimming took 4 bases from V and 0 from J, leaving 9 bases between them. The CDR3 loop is CASSGLGTTNEKLFF. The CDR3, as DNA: TGTGCCAGCAGTGGGTTGGGTACAACTAATGAAAAACTGTTTTTT.

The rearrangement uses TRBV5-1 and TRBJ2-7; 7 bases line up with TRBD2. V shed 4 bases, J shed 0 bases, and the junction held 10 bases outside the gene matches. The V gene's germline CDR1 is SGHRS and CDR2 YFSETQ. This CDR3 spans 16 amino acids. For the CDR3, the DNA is TGCGCCAGCAGCCTCCTCGCGGGGGTTAGCTCCTACGAGCAGTACTTC. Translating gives CASSLLAGVSSYEQYF.

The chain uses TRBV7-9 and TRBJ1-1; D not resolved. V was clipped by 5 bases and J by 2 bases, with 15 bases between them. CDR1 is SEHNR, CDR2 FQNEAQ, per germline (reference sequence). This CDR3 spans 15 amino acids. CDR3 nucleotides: TGTGCCAGCAGCGCAGGTTCCAGAGGCAACACTGAAGCTTTCTTT. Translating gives CASSAGSRGNTEAFF.

CDR3 nucleotides: TGCGCCAGCAGCGCGCCGGGACAGGGGTTCGGGGAAGCTTTCTTT. It codes for CASSAPGQGFGEAFF. The rearrangement links TRBV4-1 to TRBJ1-1; 10 positions agree with TRBD1. Germline assignment: CDR1 MGHRA and CDR2 YSYEKL. V was clipped by 5 bases and J by 8 bases; unmatched bases: 11. This CDR3 is built from 15 residues.

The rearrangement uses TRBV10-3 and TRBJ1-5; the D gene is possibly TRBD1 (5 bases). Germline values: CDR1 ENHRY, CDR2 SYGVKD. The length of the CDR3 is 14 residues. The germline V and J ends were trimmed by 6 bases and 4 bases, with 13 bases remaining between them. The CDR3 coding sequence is TGTGCCATCAGCATAGACGGACAAAATCAGCCCCAGCATTTT. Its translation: CAISIDGQNQPQHF.

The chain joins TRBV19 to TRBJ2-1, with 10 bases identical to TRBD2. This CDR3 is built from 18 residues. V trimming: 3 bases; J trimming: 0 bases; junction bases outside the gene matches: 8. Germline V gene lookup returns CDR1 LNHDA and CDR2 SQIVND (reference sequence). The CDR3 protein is CASSIQLAGRSSYNEQFF. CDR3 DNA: TGTGCCAGTAGTATCCAACTAGCGGGGAGGAGCTCCTACAATGAGCAGTTCTTC.

The chain's CDR3 is CASSLSISTDTQYF. The CDR3 DNA follows: TGTGCCAGTAGTTTAAGTATAAGCACAGATACGCAGTATTTT. This chain uses TRBV19 with TRBJ2-3; no clear D gene. The V gene lost 5 bases and the J gene lost 0 bases, with 9 bases spanning the gap. Germline V gene lookup returns CDR1 LNHDA and CDR2 SQIVND (reference sequence). The CDR3 loop spans 14 amino acids. Full variable domain (missing parts from reference TRBV19 and TRBJ2-3): DGGITQSPKYLFRKEGQNVTLSCEQNLNHDAMYWYRQDPGQGLRLIYYSQIVNDFQKGDIAEGYSVSREKKESFPLTVTSAQKNPTAFYLCASSLSISTDTQYFGPGTRLTVL.

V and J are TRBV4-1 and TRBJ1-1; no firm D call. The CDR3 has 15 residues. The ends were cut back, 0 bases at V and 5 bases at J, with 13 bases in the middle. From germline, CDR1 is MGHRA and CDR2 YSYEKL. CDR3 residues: CASSQDGNRGTEAFF. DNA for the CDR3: TGCGCCAGCAGCCAAGATGGGAACCGAGGGACTGAAGCTTTCTTT.

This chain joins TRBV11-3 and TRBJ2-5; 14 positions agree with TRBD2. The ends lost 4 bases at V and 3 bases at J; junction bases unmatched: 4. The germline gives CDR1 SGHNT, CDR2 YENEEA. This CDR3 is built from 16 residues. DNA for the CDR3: TGTGCCAGCAGCTCAAGACTAGCGGGGGGGGAAGAGACCCAGTACTTC. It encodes CASSSRLAGGEETQYF.

The CDR3 is CASRGQGHSYNEQFF. The CDR3, as DNA: TGTGCCAGCAGGGGACAGGGACACTCCTACAATGAGCAGTTCTTC. J is TRBJ2-1 and V is TRBV2; 9 nucleotides align to TRBD1. J gave up 0 bases and V 6 bases, and 3 bases lay outside the gene matches. The germline gives CDR1 SNHLY, CDR2 FYNNEI. CDR3 length: 15 residues. The entire variable domain, with the rest obtained from reference TRBV2 and TRBJ2-1, is as follows: EPEVTQTPSHQVTQMGQEVILRCVPISNHLYFYWYRQILGQKVEFLVSFYNNEISEKSEIFDDQFSVERPDGSNFTLKIRSTKLEDSAMYFCASRGQGHSYNEQFFGPGTRLTVL.

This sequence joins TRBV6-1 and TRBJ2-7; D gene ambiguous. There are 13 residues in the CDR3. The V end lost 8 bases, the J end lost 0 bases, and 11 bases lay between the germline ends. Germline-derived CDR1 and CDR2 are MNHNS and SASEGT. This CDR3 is CASGMYSSYEQYF. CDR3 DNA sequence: TGTGCCAGCGGGATGTACAGCTCCTACGAGCAGTACTTC.